The entry below gives a single T cell receptor (beta chain) sequence along with its context. What antigen it recognizes has not been identified. No base quality information exists; no much larger clone differs at one position. This specimen belongs to a study of T cell changes during pregnancy in multiple sclerosis (dated by TCRdb to between 2019 and 2020). Turning to the overall study: The study examined how the T cell repertoire changed over the course of pregnancy in women with multiple sclerosis.

The library was prepared using the immunoSEQ multiplex PCR assay. What TCRdb holds here is the immuneACCESS table cut down to in-frame rearrangements. Part of the clones is not present; checked against another copy, under half of the missing clones reflect an unresolved V gene, and the others are unexplained. This sample gives roughly 80,000 clones in total; 93% of them show up just once. More than 2.5% of the sample lies in the top ten. The germline V and J ends show losses of 1 base and 2 bases respectively, and no gene match explains 4 bases of the junction. The CDR1 and CDR2 encoded by the germline V gene (reference sequence) are SEHNR and FQNEAQ. Spanning cysteine to phenylalanine, the CDR3 consists of 15 amino acids. CDR3 DNA is the only sequence kept; it has 45 bases, read in frame from the first base.

The starting material was peripheral blood, obtained in the second trimester of pregnancy. The V gene is TRBV7-9 and the J gene is TRBJ1-2, with 7 central nucleotides matching TRBD1. This TCR was sampled from a female donor with multiple sclerosis, enrolled in a pregnancy study. The CDR3: CASSLGQGPNYGYTF. The nucleotides are TGTGCCAGCAGCTTAGGACAGGGTCCCAACTATGGCTACACCTTC.